The 28 T cell receptor beta chains presented below share a single source sample, sequenced in a study of blood T cell repertoires in COVID-19. Sequencing was performed with immunoSEQ multiplex PCR; in TCRdb, only in-frame clones are kept and a portion is missing. In the table there are roughly 48,000 clones, 65% to 85% of which are singletons. The sequenced sample consisted of peripheral blood. The receptors shown here come from a human donor in a cohort sampled during active COVID-19.

This clone was observed a few times. The rearrangement joins TRBV2 to TRBJ1-2; D is possibly TRBD1 (6 bases). Trimming took 0 bases from V and 4 from J, leaving 9 bases between them. Germline CDR1 SNHLY, CDR2 FYNNEI. This CDR3 comprises 14 residues. The DNA of the CDR3 is TGTGCCAGCAGTGAAGCCAGGGGAAGCTATGGCTACACCTTC. Translating gives CASSEARGSYGYTF.

The chain couples TRBV5-1 to TRBJ1-1, with D maybe TRBD1 (5 bases). Trimming shortened V by 0 bases and J by 0 bases, and 6 bases separated the two germline ends. The germline CDR1 and CDR2 sequences are SGHRS and YFSETQ. The CDR3 extends over 14 amino acids. The CDR3 here is CASSLAGMNTEAFF. The CDR3 region has the DNA TGCGCCAGCAGCTTGGCAGGGATGAACACTGAAGCTTTCTTT.

This chain connects TRBV5-1 to TRBJ1-6; 9 positions agree with TRBD1. V lost 3 bases, J lost 0 bases, and 13 bases stayed unmatched. Germline CDR1 and CDR2: SGHRS and YFSETQ. This CDR3 contains 20 residues. The CDR3 nucleotides read TGCGCCAGCAGCTACTCCGGGACAGGGTTATCGAGCTCCTATAATTCACCCCTCCACTTT. It is translated as CASSYSGTGLSSSYNSPLHF.

V usage is TRBV19 and J usage is TRBJ1-2; 9 bases match TRBD1. This CDR3 comprises 15 residues. Germline-derived CDR1 and CDR2 are LNHDA and SQIVND (reference sequence). The J segment lost 4 bases and the V segment lost 3 bases, leaving 6 bases of the junction unmatched. The CDR3 is CASSMGTGRAYGYTF. The CDR3 bases are TGTGCCAGTAGTATGGGGACAGGGCGGGCCTATGGCTACACCTTC.

The chain employs TRBV10-3 and TRBJ2-7; 10 bases fit TRBD1. Trimming removed 4 bases from V and 6 bases from J; junction bases left unmatched: 18. CDR3 length: 18 residues. CDR1 is ENHRY, CDR2 SYGVKD, per germline. This CDR3 reads CAISGPTTSGTGASEQYF. For the CDR3, the DNA is TGTGCCATCAGTGGCCCGACGACTTCCGGGACAGGGGCGTCCGAGCAGTACTTC.

This sequence joins TRBV2 and TRBJ2-4; weak D call: TRBD1 (6 bases). Germline V gene lookup returns CDR1 SNHLY and CDR2 FYNNEI. The germline V and J ends were trimmed by 2 bases and 7 bases, with 12 bases remaining between them. This CDR3 contains 14 residues. The DNA of the CDR3 is TGTGCCAGCAGTGAAACAGGGTCTAGGAACATTCAGTACTTC. This encodes CASSETGSRNIQYF.

The gene calls are TRBV2 and TRBJ1-4, with D perhaps TRBD1 (6 bases). Trimming removed 4 bases at V and 8 bases at J, with 11 bases between. Germline values: CDR1 SNHLY, CDR2 FYNNEI. The CDR3 sequence is 13 residues long. The CDR3 DNA sequence: TGTGCCAGCAGTGTACAGGGTGGCGAAAAACTGTTTTTT. Residues: CASSVQGGEKLFF.

The chain uses TRBV21-1 and TRBJ1-5; TRBD1 is the table's D call and was not checked against the DNA. TRBV21-1 is annotated as a pseudogene. CDR3 length: 16 amino acids. CDR3 sequence: CARRTGLGDSNQPQHF. In DNA, the CDR3 is TGTGCCCGCCGGACAGGTCTTGGGGATAGCAATCAGCCCCAGCATTTT.

The rearrangement uses TRBV5-4 and TRBJ1-1, with a weak D call TRBD1 (5 bases). This CDR3 region has 15 residues. CDR1 SGHNT and CDR2 YYREEE come from the germline V gene (reference sequence). V was cut by 4 bases and J by 0 bases, with 13 bases left in between. The CDR3 region has the DNA TGTGCCAGCAGCCGACCCCTAGGGGTGAACACTGAAGCTTTCTTT. This translates into CASSRPLGVNTEAFF.

The chain carries TRBV6-5 and TRBJ2-6; maybe TRBD2 (7 bases). CDR1 MNHEY and CDR2 SVGAGI come from the germline V gene. CDR3 length equals 13 residues. Trimming took off 5 bases at V and 10 bases at J, with 12 bases between the two ends. CDR3 DNA sequence: TGTGCCAGCAGTCGGGGAGGGGGGAACGTCCTGACTTTC. Encoded protein: CASSRGGGNVLTF.

This sequence joins TRBV5-4 and TRBJ1-5; TRBD1 matches 9 bases. Trimming took 4 bases from V and 4 from J; bases not matched to a gene: 6. The CDR3 consists of 15 residues. Germline loops: CDR1 SGHNT, CDR2 YYREEE (reference sequence). The CDR3 DNA reads TGTGCCAGCAGCCCTGGGACAGGGAGTAATCAGCCCCAGCATTTT. Its translation: CASSPGTGSNQPQHF.

Concerning this clone: An end of the junction does not agree with germline; a read error may underlie this. The rearrangement joins TRBV7-7 to TRBJ2-3; the D gene is possibly TRBD1 (7 bases). CDR1 is SSHAT, CDR2 FNYEAQ, per germline (reference sequence). This CDR3 spans 14 amino acids. The CDR3 loop reads CASSAGQITDTQYF. CDR3 DNA sequence: TGTGCTAGCAGCGCGGGACAGATCACAGATACGCAGTATTTT.

The V gene is TRBV10-3, the J gene TRBJ1-6; TRBD1 matches at 11 bases. The length of the CDR3 is 13 residues. Trimming at V came to 8 bases and at J to 10 bases, leaving 4 bases not matched to a gene. Germline V gene data show CDR1 as ENHRY and CDR2 as SYGVKD. CDR3 sequence (DNA): TGTGCCATCGGGGACAGGGGGAACTCACCCCTCCACTTT. Its protein product is CAIGDRGNSPLHF.

The rearrangement links TRBV3-1 (or the pseudogene TRBV3-2) to TRBJ2-4; possibly TRBD2 for D (5 bases). CDR1 is LGHDT, CDR2 YNNKEL, per germline (reference sequence). This CDR3 contains 18 residues. V lost 2 bases and J lost 0, with 17 bases in between. CDR3 loop: CASSQFGVGSLAKNIQYF. As DNA, the CDR3 is TGTGCCAGCAGCCAATTTGGAGTGGGGAGTTTAGCCAAAAACATTCAGTACTTC.

The chain couples TRBV19 to TRBJ1-2; D uncertain. Germline V gene lookup returns CDR1 LNHDA and CDR2 SQIVND (reference sequence). Trimming pared 1 base from V and 3 bases from J, leaving 12 bases between. The CDR3 sequence is 15 residues long. The CDR3 region is CASSIGGRLDYGYTF. DNA of the CDR3: TGTGCCAGTAGTATAGGCGGGCGGCTAGACTATGGCTACACCTTC. The variable domain in full, with the rest retrieved from reference TRBV19 and TRBJ1-2, is DGGITQSPKYLFRKEGQNVTLSCEQNLNHDAMYWYRQDPGQGLRLIYYSQIVNDFQKGDIAEGYSVSREKKESFPLTVTSAQKNPTAFYLCASSIGGRLDYGYTFGSGTRLTVV.

This clone was seen only a few times. The chain is built from TRBV5-1 and TRBJ2-1; 11 bases are a match to TRBD2. Per the germline V gene, CDR1 is SGHRS and CDR2 is YFSETQ. CDR3 length equals 15 residues. The J segment lost 9 bases and the V segment lost 4 bases, leaving 9 bases of the junction unmatched. The DNA of the CDR3 is TGCGCCAGCAGCCCCCTTAGCGGGGGGGCTGGTGAGCAGTTCTTC. It encodes CASSPLSGGAGEQFF. The variable domain in full, completed from reference TRBV5-1 and TRBJ2-1, reads KAGVTQTPRYLIKTRGQQVTLSCSPISGHRSVSWYQQTPGQGLQFLFEYFSETQRNKGNFPGRFSGRQFSNSRSEMNVSTLELGDSALYLCASSPLSGGAGEQFFGPGTRLTVL.

The chain combines TRBV11-2 with TRBJ1-6, with TRBD1 as a possible D gene (5 bases). The CDR3 loop spans 14 amino acids. With 5 bases removed from V and 15 bases from J, the gap between germline ends came to 20 bases. Looked up from germline, CDR1 is SGHAT and CDR2 is FQNNGV. The CDR3: CASSHGLGVGGLHF. The DNA of the CDR3 is TGTGCCAGCAGCCACGGGCTGGGGGTGGGGGGCCTCCACTTT.

The V gene is TRBV5-1, the J gene TRBJ2-3, with 7 positions matching TRBD1. Trimming at V came to 5 bases and at J to 4 bases, leaving 7 bases not matched to a gene. This CDR3 comprises 14 residues. Germline V lookup: CDR1 SGHRS, CDR2 YFSETQ. The CDR3 loop reads CASSPDRESDTQYF. In DNA form, the CDR3 reads TGCGCCAGCAGTCCCGACAGGGAATCAGATACGCAGTATTTT.

V is TRBV6-5 and J is TRBJ2-3; 9 bases line up with TRBD2. Germline V CDR1 and CDR2: MNHEY, SVGAGI. The ends lost 8 bases at V and 2 bases at J; junction bases unmatched: 5. This CDR3 has 14 residues. The CDR3 DNA reads TGTGCCAGCCTTAAGCGGGGGGTCACAGATACGCAGTATTTT. Translated, it gives CASLKRGVTDTQYF.

This clone was seen a few times. The V call is TRBV10-2, the J call TRBJ2-3, with 8 bases matching TRBD2. In germline, CDR1 is WSHSY, CDR2 SAAADI. Trimming took 6 bases from V and 2 from J; bases not matched to a gene: 10. CDR3 length: 16 residues. The CDR3 here is CASRGLAGWVTDTQYF. The CDR3 region has the DNA TGCGCCAGCAGGGGGTTAGCGGGGTGGGTCACAGATACGCAGTATTTT.

This clone was seen more than once but under ten times. The V call is TRBV24-1, the J call TRBJ2-2; tentative D call: TRBD2 (5 bases). The CDR3 covers 13 residues. In germline, CDR1 is KGHDR, CDR2 SFDVKD. V shed 8 bases and J shed 6 bases, with 12 bases lying between them. In nucleotides, the CDR3 is TGTGCCACCACTGGAGGCGGCTCCGGGGAGCTGTTTTTT. Protein sequence: CATTGGGSGELFF.

This rearrangement joins TRBV5-6 to TRBJ1-1; D might be TRBD1 (5 bases). This CDR3 spans 12 amino acids. Germline CDR1 is SGHDT and CDR2 is YYEEEE. V was shortened by 6 bases and J by 7 bases, with 13 bases between the two germline ends. CDR3 in amino acids: CASNMGQYEAFF. The CDR3 coding sequence is TGTGCCAGCAACATGGGGCAGTATGAAGCTTTCTTT.

The chain recombines TRBV19 with TRBJ1-3, with D uncertain. V lost 4 bases, J lost 0 bases, and 10 bases lay in between. Germline V lookup: CDR1 LNHDA, CDR2 SQIVND (reference sequence). The CDR3 extends over 15 amino acids. The CDR3 DNA reads TGTGCCAGTAGTAGCCGAGTAAACTCTGGAAACACCATATATTTT. Translated: CASSSRVNSGNTIYF.

This chain links TRBV7-9 with TRBJ1-1, with a tentative D call TRBD1 (5 bases). This CDR3 region has 14 residues. CDR1 is SEHNR and CDR2 is FQNEAQ in the germline V gene (reference sequence). V dropped 0 bases and J dropped 6 bases, with 11 bases sitting between them. In nucleotides, the CDR3 is TGTGCCAGCAGCTTAGCGCAGGGCAGCTCTGAAGCTTTCTTT. It specifies CASSLAQGSSEAFF.

The chain joins TRBV30 to TRBJ1-4, with 8 bases lining up with TRBD1. This CDR3 has 16 residues. Germline trimming cut 7 bases from V and 5 bases from J; bases unmatched to any gene: 15. Germline V CDR1 and CDR2: GTSNPN, SVGIG (reference sequence). CDR3 DNA: TGTGCCTTCTCTCCGTTGGACAGGGTGAGAAATGAAAAACTGTTTTTT. Translated, it gives CAFSPLDRVRNEKLFF. The variable domain in full, completed from reference TRBV30 and TRBJ1-4, reads SQTIHQWPATLVQPVGSPLSLECTVEGTSNPNLYWYRQAAGRGLQLLFYSVGIGQISSEVPQNLSASRPQDRQFILSSKKLLLSDSGFYLCAFSPLDRVRNEKLFFGSGTQLSVL.

This chain uses TRBV2 with TRBJ2-2, with TRBD2 matching over 7 bases. The CDR3 runs 15 residues. Germline V lookup: CDR1 SNHLY, CDR2 FYNNEI. The ends lost 3 bases at V and 0 bases at J; junction bases unmatched: 1. The CDR3 region has the DNA TGTGCCAGCAGTGAGACTAGCACGAACACCGGGGAGCTGTTTTTT. Its translation is CASSETSTNTGELFF. The full variable domain, rest sourced from reference TRBV2 and TRBJ2-2, is EPEVTQTPSHQVTQMGQEVILRCVPISNHLYFYWYRQILGQKVEFLVSFYNNEISEKSEIFDDQFSVERPDGSNFTLKIRSTKLEDSAMYFCASSETSTNTGELFFGEGSRLTVL.

This rearrangement joins TRBV19 to TRBJ1-1, with a tentative D call TRBD1 (6 bases). The CDR3 has 15 residues. V was cut by 4 bases and J by 10 bases, with 22 bases left in between. Per germline, CDR1 LNHDA and CDR2 SQIVND (reference sequence). CDR3: CASSTGAQGQIGAFF. In DNA, the CDR3 is TGTGCCAGTAGTACAGGGGCTCAAGGACAGATAGGAGCTTTCTTT.

This clone was observed once. The chain is built from TRBV6-5 and TRBJ1-5, with TRBD1 matching 7 bases. The CDR3 covers 12 residues. The germline V gene has CDR1 MNHEY and CDR2 SVGAGI. V was pared by 6 bases and J by 6 bases, with 2 bases of the junction left unmatched. CDR3 coding DNA: TGTGCCAGCAGGAACAGGGGTCAGCCCCAGCATTTT. This codes for CASRNRGQPQHF.